Each of the 14 T cell receptor beta chains below was sequenced from the same sample in a study of T cell changes during pregnancy in multiple sclerosis (dated by TCRdb to about 2019). Library preparation employed the immunoSEQ multiplex PCR assay. TCRdb took this table from immuneACCESS and kept in-frame rearrangements with V and J called. Such tables lack part of the clones; where checked against another copy, unresolved V genes explain under half of the gap, and the rest is unexplained. The sample table contains approximately 53,000 clones; only one count was recorded for around nine tenths of them. The top ten hold about 0.28% of the sample. The sequencing used CD4+ T cells from peripheral blood mononuclear cells, collected in the second trimester of pregnancy. The receptors were sampled from a female donor with multiple sclerosis, enrolled in a pregnancy study.

The chain carries TRBV6-1 and TRBJ1-3; D is uncertain. Trimming removed 2 bases at V and 4 bases at J, with 12 bases between. CDR1 and CDR2 from the germline V gene are MNHNS and SASEGT. This CDR3 region has 15 residues. CDR3 DNA sequence: TGTGCCAGCAGTGAATCTCTACTTTCAGGAAACACCATATATTTT. Its protein is CASSESLLSGNTIYF.

V gene TRBV5-1 combines with J gene TRBJ2-1, with 10 bases identical to TRBD2. J gave up 6 bases and V 2 bases, and 11 bases lay outside the gene matches. This CDR3 spans 17 amino acids. CDR1 and CDR2 (germline): SGHRS, YFSETQ. CDR3 sequence (DNA): TGCGCCAGCAGCTTACTGAGGGCTAGCGGGAGTTTCAATGAGCAGTTCTTC. Its protein product is CASSLLRASGSFNEQFF.

The CDR3 DNA is TGTGCCAGCAGCTTTGGCGGGGGGGCCAAGGAGCAGTTCTTC. It codes for CASSFGGGAKEQFF. This sequence joins TRBV7-2 and TRBJ2-1; TRBD2 matches at 9 bases. The CDR3 is made up of 14 amino acids. The germline V gene encodes CDR1 SGHTA and CDR2 FQGNSA. The ends lost 3 bases at V and 10 bases at J; junction bases unmatched: 7.

The chain links TRBV15 to TRBJ1-6, with 8 nucleotides matching TRBD1. The junction had 6 bases not matched to a gene; V was cut back by 5 bases and J by 6 bases. CDR1 is LNHNV, CDR2 YYDKDF, per germline (reference sequence). CDR3 length equals 15 residues. The CDR3 here is CATSERGTGNSPLHF. In DNA form, the CDR3 reads TGTGCCACCAGCGAGAGGGGGACAGGTAATTCACCCCTCCACTTT.

This chain uses TRBV6-5 with TRBJ2-4; no clear D gene. There are 14 residues in the CDR3. Germline V gives CDR1 MNHEY, CDR2 SVGAGI. Trimming shortened V by 4 bases and J by 0 bases, and 7 bases separated the two germline ends. The CDR3 region is CASSSVLAKNIQYF. The CDR3 DNA sequence: TGTGCCAGCAGTTCGGTACTAGCCAAAAACATTCAGTACTTC.

The genes are TRBV18 and TRBJ1-2; 9 bases map to TRBD1. The V and J ends lost 3 bases and 4 bases, in that order; junction bases with no gene match: 6. In germline, CDR1 is KGHSH, CDR2 LQKENI. The CDR3 spans 15 residues. The CDR3, as DNA: TGTGCCAGCTCACCGGGACAGGGAGGATCCTATGGCTACACCTTC. Protein product: CASSPGQGGSYGYTF.

The chain carries TRBV15 and TRBJ1-5, with unresolved D. The CDR3 runs 16 residues. From germline, CDR1 is LNHNV and CDR2 YYDKDF (reference sequence). V dropped 0 bases and J dropped 4 bases, with 13 bases sitting between them. The CDR3 sequence: CATSRDGWSENQPQHF. The CDR3 DNA sequence: TGTGCCACCAGCAGAGATGGTTGGTCGGAGAATCAGCCCCAGCATTTT.

This chain uses TRBV12-5 with TRBJ2-7, with D possibly TRBD1 on 5 matching bases. CDR3 length equals 12 residues. Germline V lookup: CDR1 LGHNT, CDR2 FRNRAP. V dropped 6 bases and J dropped 6 bases, with 12 bases sitting between them. CDR3 sequence (DNA): TGTGCTAGTGGCCTTGGGGCAGGCGAGCAGTACTTC. Amino acids: CASGLGAGEQYF.

The chain employs TRBV30 and TRBJ2-7, with D perhaps matching TRBD2 (5 bases). The V gene lost 6 bases and the J gene lost 1 base, with 13 bases spanning the gap. Germline CDR1 reads GTSNPN; CDR2 reads SVGIG (reference sequence). The CDR3 has 13 amino acids. The CDR3 nucleotides read TGTGCCTGTTACCGTGGGGAGTCCTACGAGCAGTACTTC. Translation: CACYRGESYEQYF.

This clone was detected only once. The J gene is TRBJ2-5, the V gene TRBV18, with 7 bases lining up with TRBD1. V shed 8 bases and J 7 bases; nucleotides not matched to a gene: 10. The germline V gene encodes CDR1 KGHSH and CDR2 LQKENI. CDR3 length: 13 amino acids. Here the CDR3 reads CASARTGEWTQYF. DNA of the CDR3: TGTGCCAGCGCCCGGACAGGAGAGTGGACCCAGTACTTC.

The CDR3 here is CASRGSGRDNYGYTF. The CDR3 nucleotides are TGTGCCAGCCGGGGGAGCGGGCGTGATAACTATGGCTACACCTTC. The rearrangement links TRBV27 to TRBJ1-2; D is perhaps TRBD1 (5 bases). Trimming left V 8 bases short and J 1 base short, with 17 bases between. There are 15 residues in the CDR3. CDR1 is MNHEY, CDR2 SMNVEV, per germline (reference sequence).

This clone was detected once. The chain recombines TRBV18 with TRBJ2-2; 9 positions match TRBD2. The V and J ends lost 6 bases and 5 bases, in that order; junction bases with no gene match: 4. The germline V gene has CDR1 KGHSH and CDR2 LQKENI. The CDR3 consists of 14 residues. As DNA, the CDR3 is TGTGCCAGCTCGACTAGCGGTAGAACCGGGGAGCTGTTTTTT. Its protein is CASSTSGRTGELFF.

The chain employs TRBV4-1 and TRBJ2-2; tentative D call: TRBD1 (6 bases). The CDR3 has 16 residues. The germline gives CDR1 MGHRA, CDR2 YSYEKL. V was trimmed by 3 bases and J by 1 base, leaving 12 bases between them. The CDR3 DNA sequence: TGCGCCAGCAGCCAGTACCGGGACAAGAACACCGGGGAGCTGTTTTTT. It yields the protein CASSQYRDKNTGELFF.

The chain recombines TRBV6-5 with TRBJ1-5; 7 positions match TRBD1. J lost 2 bases, V lost 5 bases, and 3 bases had no gene match. CDR1 MNHEY and CDR2 SVGAGI come from the germline V gene. This CDR3 is 14 amino acids long. In DNA, the CDR3 is TGTGCCAGCAGTCCCGGGACAGGCAATCAGCCCCAGCATTTT. Translated: CASSPGTGNQPQHF.